The entry below describes one T cell receptor beta chain. The CDR3 is made up of 15 amino acids. V lost 3 bases to trimming and J lost 2 bases, with 11 bases between them. Germline CDR1 and CDR2: SEHNR and FQNEAQ (reference sequence). These data come from a study of blood T cell repertoires in COVID-19. Overall study: The study drew acute and convalescent COVID-19 samples from the United States, Italy and Spain. T cells, B-cell-depleted T cells, or PBMCs supplied cDNA or gDNA.

Authors' processing steps: By means of reference gene primer amplification, nucleated cell counts were estimated. Repertoires were generated with immunoSEQ multiplex PCR, while TCRdb's copy carries only in-frame clones and drops some. V and J calls and clone size are copied from that table; D and trimming were computed from the DNA. This sample yields 120,000 to 150,000 clones, of which about 85% are seen a single time; roughly two fifths belongs to the top ten. The V call is TRBV7-9, the J call TRBJ2-4, with D perhaps TRBD1 (7 bases). Sequencing was carried out using peripheral blood. The sequence came from a human donor in a cohort sampled during active COVID-19. The DNA for the CDR3 is TGTGCCAGCAGCTTGGAGGGGGCCACCAAAAACATTCAGTACTTC. It codes for CASSLEGATKNIQYF.